One and the same sample provided the 31 T cell receptor beta chains below, sequenced in a study of cytomegalovirus exposure and HLA in healthy donors. Primers included in the PCR were 60 Vbeta and 13 Jbeta primers. Method: immunoSEQ multiplex PCR; TCRdb's copy keeps in-frame clones and lacks some. The sample carries under 90,000 clones, about 75% recorded once. Sequenced: PBMCs. The receptors derive from a middle-aged man in good health and CMV-seronegative.

The chain combines TRBV30 with TRBJ1-1; 7 bases match TRBD1. The V segment lost 3 bases and the J segment 5 bases; nucleotides outside the gene matches: 12. This CDR3 has 15 residues. Germline lookup yields CDR1 GTSNPN and CDR2 SVGIG (reference sequence). As DNA, the CDR3 is TGTGCCTGGAGCCGGTCGGGACAGCGAGGAACTGAAGCTTTCTTT. It translates to CAWSRSGQRGTEAFF.

This clone was seen only once. V is TRBV27 and J is TRBJ2-7; 10 positions agree with TRBD1. CDR1 and CDR2 from the germline V gene are MNHEY and SMNVEV (reference sequence). The CDR3 extends over 17 amino acids. The V gene end was trimmed by 3 bases and the J gene end by 3 bases; junction bases not matched to a gene: 11. The CDR3 region has the DNA TGTGCCAGCAGTTTTGGACAGGGGGAGGGTTGGGACTACGAGCAGTACTTC. It codes for CASSFGQGEGWDYEQYF.

The chain uses TRBV28 and TRBJ2-7, with 9 bases lining up with TRBD1. Germline CDR1 reads MDHEN; CDR2 reads SYDVKM. The CDR3 has 13 amino acids. Trimming took 8 bases from V and 0 from J; bases not matched to a gene: 2. CDR3 in DNA: TGTGCCAGCCGGACAGGGGCCTCCTACGAGCAGTACTTC. This sequence encodes CASRTGASYEQYF.

This rearrangement joins TRBV5-4 to TRBJ1-2; no firm D call. The CDR3 covers 14 residues. Trimming shortened V by 0 bases and J by 2 bases, and 8 bases separated the two germline ends. Germline loops: CDR1 SGHNT, CDR2 YYREEE (reference sequence). The CDR3 DNA reads TGTGCCAGCAGCTTGGATACAATCAACTATGGCTACACCTTC. This gives the protein CASSLDTINYGYTF.

This sequence joins TRBV5-4 and TRBJ2-7, with 8 bases fitting TRBD1. Trimming removed 3 bases from V and 9 bases from J; junction bases left unmatched: 8. The germline V gene encodes CDR1 SGHNT and CDR2 YYREEE (reference sequence). This CDR3 region has 13 residues. The CDR3 nucleotides are TGTGCCAGCAGCTCTAGGACAGGGCTCGTGCAGTACTTC. This translates into CASSSRTGLVQYF.

The rearrangement uses TRBV7-8 and TRBJ2-2, with TRBD2 matching 9 bases. Germline-derived CDR1 and CDR2 are SGHVS and FQNEAQ. The CDR3 runs 14 residues. The junction had 7 bases not matched to a gene; V was cut back by 7 bases and J by 7 bases. The DNA of the CDR3 is TGTGCCAGCACCATAGCGGGAGAGGGCGGGGAGCTGTTTTTT. This sequence encodes CASTIAGEGGELFF.

J is TRBJ2-5 and V is TRBV9, with D perhaps matching TRBD1 (6 bases). Looked up from germline, CDR1 is SGDLS and CDR2 is YYNGEE. Trimming left V 1 base short and J 5 bases short, with 15 bases between. The CDR3 totals 15 residues. The CDR3, as DNA: TGTGCCAGCAGCGTATCGGCAGGGGAGTTGGAGACCCAGTACTTC. It encodes CASSVSAGELETQYF.

This chain uses TRBV9 with TRBJ1-2; D might be TRBD1 (5 bases). With 6 bases removed from V and 3 bases from J, the gap between germline ends came to 18 bases. This CDR3 is built from 15 residues. Germline CDR1 SGDLS, CDR2 YYNGEE. The CDR3 region has the DNA TGTGCCAGCACCTCAAACTCAGGGAAGGACTATGGCTACACCTTC. This sequence encodes CASTSNSGKDYGYTF.

This clone was detected only a few times. The J gene is TRBJ1-5, the V gene TRBV4-1; 8 nucleotides agree with TRBD1. CDR3 length: 15 residues. J gave up 4 bases and V 4 bases, and 6 bases lay outside the gene matches. Germline assignment: CDR1 MGHRA and CDR2 YSYEKL. CDR3 nucleotide sequence: TGCGCCAGCAGCCTCCGAGGACAGGGAAATCAGCCCCAGCATTTT. Translation: CASSLRGQGNQPQHF.

This chain's CDR3 is CASSLAGTYTGELFF. The CDR3 DNA reads as TGTGCCAGCAGTTTAGCAGGGACTTACACCGGGGAGCTGTTTTTT. The chain couples TRBV5-4 to TRBJ2-2; D might be TRBD2 (6 bases). Germline CDR1 is SGHNT and CDR2 is YYREEE (reference sequence). The CDR3 has 15 residues. V dropped 5 bases and J dropped 3 bases, with 14 bases sitting between them.

DNA of the CDR3: TGTGCCAGCAGATCCTGGGACAGAGCTAACTATGGCTACACCTTC. It codes for CASRSWDRANYGYTF. The rearrangement uses TRBV6-1 and TRBJ1-2, with 7 bases aligning to TRBD1. The CDR3 extends over 15 amino acids. The V gene end was trimmed by 6 bases and the J gene end by 0 bases; junction bases not matched to a gene: 7. Per the germline V gene, CDR1 is MNHNS and CDR2 is SASEGT.

The chain combines TRBV18 with TRBJ1-1; D is possibly TRBD1 (5 bases). Germline assignment: CDR1 KGHSH and CDR2 LQKENI. The CDR3 totals 14 residues. Trimming took 3 bases from V and 1 from J, leaving 9 bases between them. The CDR3 region is CASSPPGQNTEAFF. In nucleotides, the CDR3 is TGTGCCAGCTCACCTCCTGGACAGAACACTGAAGCTTTCTTT.

The chain uses TRBV15 and TRBJ2-7, with TRBD2 matching over 8 bases. This CDR3 contains 14 residues. After removal of 2 bases from V and 4 bases from J, the junction contained 4 bases not matched to a gene. Germline CDR1 reads LNHNV; CDR2 reads YYDKDF (reference sequence). The chain's CDR3 is CATSRILADYEQYF. In DNA, the CDR3 is TGTGCCACCAGCAGAATACTAGCGGATTACGAGCAGTACTTC.

This sequence joins TRBV25-1 and TRBJ1-2, with D possibly being TRBD1 (5 bases). The germline CDR1 and CDR2 sequences are MGHDK and SYGVNS. Trimming took off 6 bases at V and 4 bases at J, with 12 bases between the two ends. The CDR3 is 13 amino acids. CDR3 bases: TGTGCCAGCAGCGACAGCTTTATCTATGGCTACACCTTC. This gives the protein CASSDSFIYGYTF.

This clone has only a few counts. The chain joins TRBV4-1 to TRBJ2-7; weak D call: TRBD1 (6 bases). Trimming removed 1 base from V and 6 bases from J, with 16 bases in between. CDR1 and CDR2 from the germline V gene are MGHRA and YSYEKL. This CDR3 comprises 15 residues. The CDR3 region has the DNA TGCGCCAGCAGCCAAGTCCAGACAGGTCTCGCCGAGCAGTACTTC. It is translated as CASSQVQTGLAEQYF.

The rearrangement links TRBV6-5 to TRBJ2-3; TRBD2 agrees at 7 bases. From germline, CDR1 is MNHEY and CDR2 SVGAGI. With V trimmed by 5 bases and J by 4 bases, 3 bases remained unmatched. The CDR3 has 13 residues. CDR3 nucleotides: TGTGCCAGCAGTCGCGGACTAGCAGATACGCAGTATTTT. This translates into CASSRGLADTQYF.

V and J are TRBV2 and TRBJ2-1; TRBD2 matches 7 bases. The CDR3 extends over 15 amino acids. Trimming cost V 5 bases and J 6 bases; bases outside gene matches: 10. Per germline, CDR1 SNHLY and CDR2 FYNNEI. CDR3 in DNA: TGTGCCAGCAGTAGCCAGCTAGCGGTAGGCAATGAGCAGTTCTTC. Encoded protein: CASSSQLAVGNEQFF. Filled out from reference TRBV2 and TRBJ2-1, the complete variable domain reads EPEVTQTPSHQVTQMGQEVILRCVPISNHLYFYWYRQILGQKVEFLVSFYNNEISEKSEIFDDQFSVERPDGSNFTLKIRSTKLEDSAMYFCASSSQLAVGNEQFFGPGTRLTVL.

The CDR3 loop reads CASKGSESPLHF. CDR3 bases: TGTGCCAGCAAGGGGTCTGAATCACCCCTCCACTTT. V gene TRBV28 combines with J gene TRBJ1-6, with a tentative D call TRBD1 (5 bases). CDR3 length: 12 residues. Trimming shortened V by 7 bases and J by 10 bases, and 11 bases separated the two germline ends. Germline CDR1 MDHEN, CDR2 SYDVKM.

This clone has just a few counts. This CDR3 is CASSQGGLAGGPSGELFF. The CDR3 nucleotides are TGCGCCAGCAGCCAAGGGGGACTAGCGGGAGGGCCAAGCGGGGAGCTGTTTTTT. This chain links TRBV4-1 with TRBJ2-2; 16 bases align to TRBD2. Germline V gene data show CDR1 as MGHRA and CDR2 as YSYEKL. After removal of 1 base from V and 7 bases from J, the junction contained 6 bases not matched to a gene. This CDR3 comprises 18 residues.

This chain joins TRBV13 and TRBJ2-1; 9 bases are a match to TRBD2. This CDR3 comprises 18 residues. Germline CDR1 PRHDT, CDR2 FYEKMQ (reference sequence). Trimming cost V 4 bases and J 10 bases; bases outside gene matches: 20. In DNA form, the CDR3 reads TGTGCCAGCAGCTCCCTTAAAACACGATTAGCGGGAGTGTACGAGCAGTTCTTC. Its translation: CASSSLKTRLAGVYEQFF.

The chain uses TRBV25-1 and TRBJ2-7, with D tentatively TRBD1 (6 bases). CDR3 length: 14 residues. V lost 1 base, J lost 2 bases, and 9 bases lay in between. The germline CDR1 and CDR2 sequences are MGHDK and SYGVNS. In DNA, the CDR3 is TGTGCCAGCAGTGAATCTACAGGGCCCTACGAGCAGTACTTC. Residues: CASSESTGPYEQYF.

The chain uses TRBV5-6 and TRBJ1-3, with D perhaps TRBD1 (5 bases). V was cut by 0 bases and J by 6 bases, with 7 bases left in between. The CDR3 sequence is 13 residues long. Germline CDR1 reads SGHDT; CDR2 reads YYEEEE. In DNA, the CDR3 is TGTGCCAGCAGCTTGGGACAGCCAAACACCATATATTTT. Encoded protein: CASSLGQPNTIYF.

The V gene is TRBV7-8, the J gene TRBJ1-3; D is unclear. Germline CDR1 and CDR2: SGHVS and FQNEAQ. Between the trimmed V and J ends, which lost 1 base and 2 bases, there was a span of 6 bases. This CDR3 is 14 amino acids long. DNA for the CDR3: TGTGCCAGCAGCTTAGACTCAACTGGAAACACCATATATTTT. Translating it yields CASSLDSTGNTIYF.

Here the CDR3 DNA reads TGTGCCAGTAGCCCAGCGGTGCAATACGAGCAGTACTTC. Its translation is CASSPAVQYEQYF. This sequence joins TRBV19 and TRBJ2-7, with D perhaps TRBD2 (5 bases). The CDR3 length is 13 residues. Deletions cut 6 bases from V and 4 bases from J, with 13 bases between. The germline V gene has CDR1 LNHDA and CDR2 SQIVND (reference sequence). Together with reference TRBV19 and TRBJ2-7, the CDR3 gives the full variable domain: DGGITQSPKYLFRKEGQNVTLSCEQNLNHDAMYWYRQDPGQGLRLIYYSQIVNDFQKGDIAEGYSVSREKKESFPLTVTSAQKNPTAFYLCASSPAVQYEQYFGPGTRLTVT.

The chain links TRBV29-1 to TRBJ2-7; D remains unclear. Trimming pared 0 bases from V and 6 bases from J, leaving 6 bases between. This CDR3 comprises 11 residues. Germline V gene sequence: CDR1 SQVTM, CDR2 ANQGSEA. The CDR3 reads CSVEDRGEQYF. In nucleotides, the CDR3 is TGCAGCGTTGAAGATCGAGGCGAGCAGTACTTC.

The chain uses TRBV19 and TRBJ2-2; D is unclear. Germline V gene sequence: CDR1 LNHDA, CDR2 SQIVND (reference sequence). V gave up 3 bases and J gave up 2 bases, with 7 bases separating them. The CDR3 is made up of 14 amino acids. The CDR3: CASSIAGNTGELFF. The CDR3 nucleotides are TGTGCCAGTAGTATTGCAGGAAACACCGGGGAGCTGTTTTTT.

The CDR3 nucleotides are TGCGCCAGCAGCCTTAGGACAGGGAACTCCTACGAGCAGTACTTC. It translates to CASSLRTGNSYEQYF. V gene TRBV4-1 combines with J gene TRBJ2-7, with 8 bases matching TRBD1. The trim removed 4 bases at V and 0 bases at J, leaving 5 bases unmatched. Per the germline V gene, CDR1 is MGHRA and CDR2 is YSYEKL. This CDR3 spans 15 amino acids.

This clone was seen just once. The chain couples TRBV7-3 to TRBJ1-1, with D unclear. Between the trimmed V and J ends, which lost 1 base and 3 bases, there was a span of 6 bases. This CDR3 has 13 residues. Germline V gives CDR1 SGHTA, CDR2 FQGTGA. The CDR3 region has the DNA TGTGCCAGCAGCTTAAATAGAGACACTGAAGCTTTCTTT. Protein: CASSLNRDTEAFF.

This clone has a single count. V usage is TRBV6-5 and J usage is TRBJ2-7; 7 nucleotides line up with TRBD2. Germline V gene lookup returns CDR1 MNHEY and CDR2 SVGAGI. The junction had 11 bases not matched to a gene; V was cut back by 8 bases and J by 4 bases. This CDR3 contains 14 residues. The CDR3, as DNA: TGTGCCAGCCGACCCTCTAGCGGCTCTTACGAGCAGTACTTC. It encodes CASRPSSGSYEQYF.

The V call is TRBV6-5, the J call TRBJ2-3; 10 positions match TRBD2. Germline V lookup: CDR1 MNHEY, CDR2 SVGAGI. CDR3 length: 15 residues. V dropped 6 bases and J dropped 8; count of bases not matched to a gene: 11. The CDR3 region is CASRRRASGSGTQYF. CDR3 nucleotide sequence: TGTGCCAGCAGAAGGCGGGCTAGCGGGAGCGGTACGCAGTATTTT.

The rearrangement joins TRBV30 to TRBJ1-4; TRBD1 might be the D (6 bases). In germline, CDR1 is GTSNPN, CDR2 SVGIG (reference sequence). This CDR3 is 12 amino acids long. Trimming cost V 4 bases and J 5 bases, with 8 bases left between them. The CDR3 reads CAWTGANEKLFF. Written as DNA, the CDR3 is TGTGCCTGGACAGGGGCCAATGAAAAACTGTTTTTT. The whole variable domain, remainder taken from reference TRBV30 and TRBJ1-4, is SQTIHQWPATLVQPVGSPLSLECTVEGTSNPNLYWYRQAAGRGLQLLFYSVGIGQISSEVPQNLSASRPQDRQFILSSKKLLLSDSGFYLCAWTGANEKLFFGSGTQLSVL.